This is a list of T cell receptor beta chains from one sample in a study of shared clonotypes between healthy human individuals. Data came from immunoSEQ multiplex PCR; TCRdb stores just in-frame clones and leaves some out. The data hold millions of clones, with just over 90% observed a single time. Sequenced sample: naive CD4+ T cells sorted from blood. The receptors were gathered from a young man in good health. CDR3s include the opening cysteine and the closing phenylalanine or tryptophan. A D gene is named only where the DNA matches it firmly. Not all rows give a size; the values are once, few, many and, for expanded clones, a class.

clone_size	v_call	d_call	j_call	cdr3_nt	cdr3_aa
-	TRBV5-5	-	TRBJ1-6	TGTGCCAGCAGCTCAAGGACCCCTCTGGGGGCACCCCTCCACTTT	CASSSRTPLGAPLHF
-	TRBV5-1	-	TRBJ2-3	TGCGCCAGCAGCTCTATCGATTACCCCGGGGGTACGCAGTATTTT	CASSSIDYPGGTQYF
-	TRBV18	-	TRBJ2-2	TGTGCCAGCTCACCCCGACCGGATGCAACCGGGGAGCTGTTTTTT	CASSPRPDATGELFF
few	TRBV2	TRBD2	TRBJ2-7	TGTGCCAGCAGTGAAGCGACGACTAGCGGGTACGAGCAGTACTTC	CASSEATTSGYEQYF
once	TRBV5-4	-	TRBJ1-5	TGTGCCAGCAGCTTTGGGGTCGATCAGCCCCAGCATTTT	CASSFGVDQPQHF
-	TRBV10-2	-	TRBJ1-4	TGCGCCAGCTCGAGGGACTATAATGAAAAACTGTTTTTT	CASSRDYNEKLFF
-	TRBV6-1	-	TRBJ1-1	TGTGCCAGCAGGGAGACCATACGAACTGAAGCTTTCTTT	CASRETIRTEAFF
once	TRBV15	-	TRBJ2-1	TGTGCCACCCGACGGCCCTACTACAATGAGCAGTTCTTC	CATRRPYYNEQFF
-	TRBV19	TRBD2	TRBJ2-3	TGTGCCAGTAGTTCAGGACTAGCGGTATCACAGTATTTT	CASSSGLAVSQYF
once	TRBV18	TRBD2	TRBJ2-7	TGTGCCAGCTCACCACCGGGACTAGCAGGCTCCGAGCAGTACTTC	CASSPPGLAGSEQYF
-	TRBV7-2	TRBD1	TRBJ1-2	TGTGCCAGCAGCGCGTCACAGGGGAGCTATGGCTACACCTTC	CASSASQGSYGYTF
-	TRBV6-1	-	TRBJ1-1	TGTGCCAGCACCAAGTCGGGGGGAACTGAAGCTTTCTTT	CASTKSGGTEAFF
-	TRBV7-9	-	TRBJ1-2	TGTGCCAGCAGCTCAATAGGGGGGAACTATGGCTACACCTTC	CASSSIGGNYGYTF
-	TRBV27	TRBD1	TRBJ2-7	TGTGCCAGCAGTTTAAGGGGGCAGGGTGCCTACGAGCAGTACTTC	CASSLRGQGAYEQYF
-	TRBV7-2	-	TRBJ2-7	TGTGCCAGCAGCTTACGGCAGGGATACGAGCAGTACTTC	CASSLRQGYEQYF
-	TRBV28	-	TRBJ1-2	TGTGCCAGCAACACAGCACCGGGGTCTACAAGCTTC	CASNTAPGSTSF
once	TRBV27	-	TRBJ2-7	TGTGCCAGCAGTCTTACAGGATCCTCCTACGAGCAGTACTTC	CASSLTGSSYEQYF
-	TRBV6-5	-	TRBJ1-2	TGTGCCAGCAGTGCCCGGACAGTGGTCGACTATGGCTACACCTTC	CASSARTVVDYGYTF
-	TRBV6-5	TRBD1	TRBJ1-1	TGTGCCAGCAGTTACGGACAGGGACGGTGGGACGCTGAAGCTTTCTTT	CASSYGQGRWDAEAFF
-	TRBV29-1	-	TRBJ2-7	TGCAGCGTTTCAGGTGACGTTTACGAGCAGTACTTC	CSVSGDVYEQYF
-	TRBV5-4	TRBD2	TRBJ2-5	TGTGCCAGCAGCTTGGCGGTTAGCGGGGGCCAAGAGACCCAGTACTTC	CASSLAVSGGQETQYF
-	TRBV30	TRBD1	TRBJ2-2	TGTGCCTGGAGGGCCCAGGGACAGGGCACCGGGGAGCTGTTTTTT	CAWRAQGQGTGELFF
-	TRBV6-1	-	TRBJ1-1	TGTGCCAGCAGAGCCTGGCAGATGAACACTGAAGCTTTCTTT	CASRAWQMNTEAFF
-	TRBV6-5	-	TRBJ2-7	TGTGCCAGCAGTTACTCGATCGGTGGTTACTACGAGCAGTACTTC	CASSYSIGGYYEQYF
-	TRBV21-1	-	TRBJ2-3	TGTGCCAGCAGCAAATCCGCAATCGGGAATACGCAGTATTTT	CASSKSAIGNTQYF
-	TRBV4-3	-	TRBJ2-5	TGCGCCAGCAGCCAAGGGACCTCCGGGGTCGGGGAGACCCAGTACTTC	CASSQGTSGVGETQYF
once	TRBV7-3	-	TRBJ2-1	TGTGCCAGCAGCTTATATCGGGAAAATGAGCAGTTCTTC	CASSLYRENEQFF
once	TRBV19	TRBD1	TRBJ2-7	TGTGCCAGTAGTATAGGTGGGACAGGGGCCCACGAGCAGTACTTC	CASSIGGTGAHEQYF
-	TRBV6-6	TRBD1	TRBJ1-1	TGTGCCGGGAGACAGGGGCAAGGTTCCGAAGCTTTCTTT	CAGRQGQGSEAFF
-	TRBV7-3	-	TRBJ2-1	TGTGCCAGCAGCTTAAGCAGTAACAATGAGCAGTTCTTC	CASSLSSNNEQFF
once	TRBV7-9	-	TRBJ2-5	TGTGCCAGCAGCTTAGCCCGGGGGGCCGGGGAGACCCAGTACTTC	CASSLARGAGETQYF
-	TRBV30	-	TRBJ1-5	TGTGCCTGGAGTGTAACCCCCGGGCAGCCCCAGCATTTT	CAWSVTPGQPQHF
-	TRBV6-5	-	TRBJ1-5	TGTGCCAGCAGCTACACAGGGTCCAGCAATCAGCCCCAGCATTTT	CASSYTGSSNQPQHF
-	TRBV5-5	-	TRBJ1-6	TGTGCCAGCAGCCATGGATCGGGTTATAATTCACCCCTCCACTTT	CASSHGSGYNSPLHF
-	TRBV30	-	TRBJ2-1	TGTGCCTGGACGGGAGCTGTGGGTTCCTACAATGAGCAGTTCTTC	CAWTGAVGSYNEQFF
-	TRBV6-6	-	TRBJ2-7	TGTGCCAGCAGCTCCGACAGGTACTCCTACGAGCAGTACTTC	CASSSDRYSYEQYF
-	TRBV2	TRBD2	TRBJ2-7	TGTGCCAGCATGTTCGAGGCGGGAGTTTCTTACGAGCAGTACTTC	CASMFEAGVSYEQYF
-	TRBV2	-	TRBJ1-5	TGTGCCAGCAGTAGTGACAGAAGAAATCAGCCCCAGCATTTT	CASSSDRRNQPQHF
-	TRBV9	TRBD1	TRBJ2-1	TGTGCCAGCAGCCCAACAGGGGATAGGTACAATGAGCAGTTCTTC	CASSPTGDRYNEQFF
-	TRBV30	-	TRBJ2-7	TGTGCCTGGAGCTCCGGGACAAGATACGAGCAGTACTTC	CAWSSGTRYEQYF
once	TRBV6-6	-	TRBJ2-5	TGTGCCAGCAGCCGCTTTGGGACTTTGGGGACCCAGTACTTC	CASSRFGTLGTQYF
-	TRBV2	TRBD2	TRBJ2-2	TGTGCCAGCAGTGATAGTTTGGGACTAGCGGGAGGGAACACCGGGGAGCTGTTTTTT	CASSDSLGLAGGNTGELFF
-	TRBV5-1	TRBD1	TRBJ2-1	TGCGCCAGCAGCGGGGGACAGGTGAGGTACAATGAGCAGTTCTTC	CASSGGQVRYNEQFF
-	TRBV25-1	-	TRBJ1-4	TGTGCCAGCAGTGCCAATACAGGGTGGGAACTGTTTTTT	CASSANTGWELFF
-	TRBV29-1	TRBD2	TRBJ2-1	TGCAGCGCCTCAGGTTGGGGGCCCAGGAGCGGGAGCGCAGGTGTTGAGCAGTTCTTC	CSASGWGPRSGSAGVEQFF
once	TRBV6-5	-	TRBJ1-1	TGTGCCAGCAGTAGGGGCGTCGACAACACTGAAGCTTTCTTT	CASSRGVDNTEAFF
-	TRBV7-2	-	TRBJ2-7	TGTGCCAGCAGCGTCACCGGGACTGGATACTACGAGCAGTACTTC	CASSVTGTGYYEQYF
once	TRBV6-6	-	TRBJ1-2	TGTGCCAGCAGAGACAGTGATTATGGCTACACCTTC	CASRDSDYGYTF
once	TRBV5-4	-	TRBJ2-6	TGTGCCAGCAGCTTGGCCCCAAGAGCTGGGGCCAACGTCCTGACTTTC	CASSLAPRAGANVLTF
-	TRBV18	TRBD1	TRBJ2-2	TGTGCCAGCTCACCACGGCGGACAGGGGGCGGAATGAACACCGGGGAGCTGTTTTTT	CASSPRRTGGGMNTGELFF
-	TRBV2	TRBD2	TRBJ2-7	TGTGCCAGCAGTGAGAGGCTAGCGGGGACAATGGGGCAGTACTTC	CASSERLAGTMGQYF